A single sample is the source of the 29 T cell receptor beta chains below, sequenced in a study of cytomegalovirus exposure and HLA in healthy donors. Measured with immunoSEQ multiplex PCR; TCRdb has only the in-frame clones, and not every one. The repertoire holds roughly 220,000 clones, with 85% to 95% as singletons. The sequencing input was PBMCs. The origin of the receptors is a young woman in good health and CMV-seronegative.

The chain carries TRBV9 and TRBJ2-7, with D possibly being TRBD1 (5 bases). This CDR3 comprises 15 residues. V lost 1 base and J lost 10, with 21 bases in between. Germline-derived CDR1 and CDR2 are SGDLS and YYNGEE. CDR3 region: CASSVNFGDGAEQYF. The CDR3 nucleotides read TGTGCCAGCAGCGTAAACTTTGGGGATGGGGCTGAACAGTACTTC.

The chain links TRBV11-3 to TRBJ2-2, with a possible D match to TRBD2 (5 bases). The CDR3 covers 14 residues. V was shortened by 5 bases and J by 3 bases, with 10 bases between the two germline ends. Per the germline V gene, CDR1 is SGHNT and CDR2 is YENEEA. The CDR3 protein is CASSGSRYTGELFF. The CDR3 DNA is TGTGCCAGCAGCGGGAGCAGATACACCGGGGAGCTGTTTTTT.

The CDR3 spells CASSLIARAHNEQFF. The CDR3 DNA reads TGTGCCAGCAGCTTAATAGCCAGGGCGCACAATGAGCAGTTCTTC. The chain is built from TRBV7-3 and TRBJ2-1; D is possibly TRBD1 (5 bases). Trimming took 1 base from V and 5 from J, leaving 12 bases between them. The CDR3 covers 15 residues. Germline loops: CDR1 SGHTA, CDR2 FQGTGA.

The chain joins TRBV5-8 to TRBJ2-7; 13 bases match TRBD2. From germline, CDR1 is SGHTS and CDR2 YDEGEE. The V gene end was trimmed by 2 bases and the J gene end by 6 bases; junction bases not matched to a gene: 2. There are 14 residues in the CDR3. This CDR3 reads CASSLRLAGGEQYF. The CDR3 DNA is TGTGCCAGCAGCTTAAGACTAGCGGGAGGCGAGCAGTACTTC.

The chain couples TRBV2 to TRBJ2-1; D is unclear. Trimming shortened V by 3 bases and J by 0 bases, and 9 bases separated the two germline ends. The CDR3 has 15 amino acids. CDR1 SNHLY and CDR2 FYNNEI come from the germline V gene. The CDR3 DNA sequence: TGTGCCAGCAGTGATCCTAACCACTCCTACAATGAGCAGTTCTTC. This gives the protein CASSDPNHSYNEQFF.

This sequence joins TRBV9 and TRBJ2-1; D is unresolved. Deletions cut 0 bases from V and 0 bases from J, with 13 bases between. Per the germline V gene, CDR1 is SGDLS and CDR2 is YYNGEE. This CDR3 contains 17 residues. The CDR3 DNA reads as TGTGCCAGCAGCGTAGTCGGAAGCTGGAGCTCCTACAATGAGCAGTTCTTC. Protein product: CASSVVGSWSSYNEQFF.

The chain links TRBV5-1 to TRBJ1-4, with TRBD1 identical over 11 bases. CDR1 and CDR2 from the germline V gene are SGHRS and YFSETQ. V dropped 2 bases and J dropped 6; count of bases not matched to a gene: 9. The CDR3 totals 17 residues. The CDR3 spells CASSFDQSGQGDEKLFF. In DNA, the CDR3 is TGCGCCAGCAGCTTCGACCAGTCGGGACAGGGGGATGAAAAACTGTTTTTT.

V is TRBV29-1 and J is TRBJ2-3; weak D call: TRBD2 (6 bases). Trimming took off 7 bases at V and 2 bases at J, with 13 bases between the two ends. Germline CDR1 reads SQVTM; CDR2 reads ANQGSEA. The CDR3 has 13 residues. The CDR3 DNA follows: TGCAGCGCGGCACTAGCCGACACAGATACGCAGTATTTT. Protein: CSAALADTDTQYF.

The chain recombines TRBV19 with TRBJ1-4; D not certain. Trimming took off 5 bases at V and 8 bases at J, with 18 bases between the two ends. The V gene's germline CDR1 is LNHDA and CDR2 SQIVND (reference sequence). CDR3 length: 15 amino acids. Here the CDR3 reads CASSDSDGKEEKLFF. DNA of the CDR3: TGTGCCAGTAGTGACTCCGACGGGAAGGAGGAAAAACTGTTTTTT.

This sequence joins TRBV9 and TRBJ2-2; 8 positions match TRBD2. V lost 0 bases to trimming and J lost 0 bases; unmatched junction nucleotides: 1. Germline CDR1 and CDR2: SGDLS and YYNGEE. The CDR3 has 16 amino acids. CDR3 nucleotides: TGTGCCAGCAGCGTAGTAGCGGGAACGAACACCGGGGAGCTGTTTTTT. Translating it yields CASSVVAGTNTGELFF. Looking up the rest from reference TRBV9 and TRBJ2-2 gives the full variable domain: DSGVTQTPKHLITATGQRVTLRCSPRSGDLSVYWYQQSLDQGLQFLIQYYNGEERAKGNILERFSAQQFPDLHSELNLSSLELGDSALYFCASSVVAGTNTGELFFGEGSRLTVL.

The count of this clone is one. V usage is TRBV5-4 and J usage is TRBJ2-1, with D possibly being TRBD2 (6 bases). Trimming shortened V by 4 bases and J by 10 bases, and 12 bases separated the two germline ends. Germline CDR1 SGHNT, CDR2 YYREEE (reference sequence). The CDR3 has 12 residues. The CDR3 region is CASSVPGEEQFF. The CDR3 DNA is TGTGCCAGCAGCGTCCCGGGGGAGGAGCAGTTCTTC.

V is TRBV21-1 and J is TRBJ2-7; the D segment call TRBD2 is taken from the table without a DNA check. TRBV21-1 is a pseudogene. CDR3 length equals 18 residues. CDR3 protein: CASSKARRGSTSGYEQYF. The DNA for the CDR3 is TGTGCCAGCAGCAAAGCGAGGAGGGGATCGACTAGCGGTTACGAGCAGTACTTC.

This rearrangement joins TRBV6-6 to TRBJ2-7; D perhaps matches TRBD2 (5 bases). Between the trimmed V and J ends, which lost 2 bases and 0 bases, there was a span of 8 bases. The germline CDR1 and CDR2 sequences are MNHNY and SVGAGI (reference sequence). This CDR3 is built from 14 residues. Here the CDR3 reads CASSYGGFSYEQYF. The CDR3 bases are TGTGCCAGCAGTTACGGCGGGTTCTCCTACGAGCAGTACTTC.

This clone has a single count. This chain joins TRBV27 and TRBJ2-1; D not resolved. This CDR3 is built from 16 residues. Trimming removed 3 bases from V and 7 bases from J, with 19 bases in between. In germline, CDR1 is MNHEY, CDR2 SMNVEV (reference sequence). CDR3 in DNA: TGTGCCAGCAGTTTCCCGGCTAGGAAATTTACAAATGAGCAGTTCTTC. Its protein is CASSFPARKFTNEQFF.

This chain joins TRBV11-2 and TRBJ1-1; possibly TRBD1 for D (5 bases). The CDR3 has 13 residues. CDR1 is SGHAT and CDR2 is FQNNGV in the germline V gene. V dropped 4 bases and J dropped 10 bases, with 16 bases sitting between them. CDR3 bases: TGTGCCAGCAGCTCCCAGAAGCCCGGGGGAGCTTTCTTT. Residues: CASSSQKPGGAFF. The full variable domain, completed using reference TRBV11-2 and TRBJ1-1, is EAGVAQSPRYKIIEKRQSVAFWCNPISGHATLYWYQQILGQGPKLLIQFQNNGVVDDSQLPKDRFSAERLKGVDSTLKIQPAKLEDSAVYLCASSSQKPGGAFFGQGTRLTVV.

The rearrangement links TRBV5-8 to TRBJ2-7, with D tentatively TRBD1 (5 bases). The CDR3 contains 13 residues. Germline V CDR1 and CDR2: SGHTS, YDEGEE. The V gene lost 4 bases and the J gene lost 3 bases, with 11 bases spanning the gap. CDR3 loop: CASSLGHDYEQYF. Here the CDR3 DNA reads TGTGCCAGCAGCCTGGGGCACGACTACGAGCAGTACTTC.

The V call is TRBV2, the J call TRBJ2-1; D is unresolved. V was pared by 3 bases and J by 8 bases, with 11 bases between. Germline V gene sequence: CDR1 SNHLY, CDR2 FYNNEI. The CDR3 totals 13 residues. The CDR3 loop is CASSEGQVDEQFF. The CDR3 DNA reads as TGTGCCAGCAGTGAGGGCCAGGTAGATGAGCAGTTCTTC.

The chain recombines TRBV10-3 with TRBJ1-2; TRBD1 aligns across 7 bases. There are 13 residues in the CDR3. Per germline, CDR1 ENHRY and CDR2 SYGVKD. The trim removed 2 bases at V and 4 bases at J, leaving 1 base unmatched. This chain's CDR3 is CAISEDRAYGYTF. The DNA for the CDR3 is TGTGCCATCAGTGAGGACAGGGCCTATGGCTACACCTTC.

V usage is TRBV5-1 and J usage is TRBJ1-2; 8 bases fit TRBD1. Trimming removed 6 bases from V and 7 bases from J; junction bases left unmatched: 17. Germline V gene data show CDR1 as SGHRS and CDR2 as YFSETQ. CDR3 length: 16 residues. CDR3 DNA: TGCGCCAGCACCAAATACGGGGGACAGGCCTCGCGTGGCTACACCTTC. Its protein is CASTKYGGQASRGYTF.

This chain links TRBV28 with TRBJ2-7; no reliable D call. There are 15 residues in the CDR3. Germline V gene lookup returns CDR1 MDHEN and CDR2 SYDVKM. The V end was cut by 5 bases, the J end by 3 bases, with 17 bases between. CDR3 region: CASSPHRQVYYEQYF. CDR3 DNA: TGTGCCAGCAGTCCGCATAGGCAGGTGTACTACGAGCAGTACTTC.

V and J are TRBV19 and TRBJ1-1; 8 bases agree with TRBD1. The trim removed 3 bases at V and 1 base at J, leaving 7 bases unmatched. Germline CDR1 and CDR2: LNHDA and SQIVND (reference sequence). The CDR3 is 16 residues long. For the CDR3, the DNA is TGTGCCAGTAGTATGCGGAGCGACAGGGGGAACACTGAAGCTTTCTTT. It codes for CASSMRSDRGNTEAFF.

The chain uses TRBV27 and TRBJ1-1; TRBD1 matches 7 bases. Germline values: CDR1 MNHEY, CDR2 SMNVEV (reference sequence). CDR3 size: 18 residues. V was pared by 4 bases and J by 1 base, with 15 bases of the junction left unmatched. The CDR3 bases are TGTGCCAGCAGTTCTACAAAACTGACCGGGACAGCGAACACTGAAGCTTTCTTT. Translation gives CASSSTKLTGTANTEAFF.

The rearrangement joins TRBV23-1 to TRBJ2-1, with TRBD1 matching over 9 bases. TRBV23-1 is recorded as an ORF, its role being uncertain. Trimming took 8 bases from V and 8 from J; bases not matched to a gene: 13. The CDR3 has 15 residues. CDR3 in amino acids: CASPPGQGIMDEQFF. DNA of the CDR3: TGCGCCAGCCCCCCAGGACAGGGGATAATGGATGAGCAGTTCTTC.

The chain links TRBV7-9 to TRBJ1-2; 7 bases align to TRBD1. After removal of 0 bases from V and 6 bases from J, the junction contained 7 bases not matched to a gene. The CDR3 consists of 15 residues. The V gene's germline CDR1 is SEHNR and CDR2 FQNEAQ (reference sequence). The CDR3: CASSLAASGGNGYTF. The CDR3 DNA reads TGTGCCAGCAGCTTAGCGGCGTCAGGGGGAAATGGCTACACCTTC.

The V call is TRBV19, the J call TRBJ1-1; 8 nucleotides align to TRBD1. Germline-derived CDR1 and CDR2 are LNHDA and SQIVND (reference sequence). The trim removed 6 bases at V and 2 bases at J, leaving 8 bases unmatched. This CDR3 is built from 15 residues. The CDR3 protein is CASRETGEGNTEAFF. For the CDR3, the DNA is TGTGCCAGTAGAGAGACAGGGGAGGGTAACACTGAAGCTTTCTTT.

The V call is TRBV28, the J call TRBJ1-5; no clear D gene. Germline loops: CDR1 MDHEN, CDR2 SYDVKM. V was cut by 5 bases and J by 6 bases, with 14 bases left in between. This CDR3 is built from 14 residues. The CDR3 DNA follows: TGTGCCAGCAGTCCTAAGGAGAGGAGTCAGCCCCAGCATTTT. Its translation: CASSPKERSQPQHF. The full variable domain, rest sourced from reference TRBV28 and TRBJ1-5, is DVKVTQSSRYLVKRTGEKVFLECVQDMDHENMFWYRQDPGLGLRLIYFSYDVKMKEKGDIPEGYSVSREKKERFSLILESASTNQTSMYLCASSPKERSQPQHFGDGTRLSIL.

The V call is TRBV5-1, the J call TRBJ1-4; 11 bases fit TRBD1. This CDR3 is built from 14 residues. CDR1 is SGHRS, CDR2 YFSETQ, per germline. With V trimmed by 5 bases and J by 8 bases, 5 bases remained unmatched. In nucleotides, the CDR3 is TGCGCCAGCAGGCTCGGGACAGGGGGAGAAAAACTGTTTTTT. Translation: CASRLGTGGEKLFF.

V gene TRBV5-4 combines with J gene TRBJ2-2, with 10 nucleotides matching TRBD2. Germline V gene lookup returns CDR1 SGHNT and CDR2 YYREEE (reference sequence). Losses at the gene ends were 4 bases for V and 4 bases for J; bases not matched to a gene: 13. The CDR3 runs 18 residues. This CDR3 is CASSLGLAGAQSTGELFF. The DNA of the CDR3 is TGTGCCAGCAGCCTAGGGCTAGCGGGAGCTCAGAGCACCGGGGAGCTGTTTTTT.

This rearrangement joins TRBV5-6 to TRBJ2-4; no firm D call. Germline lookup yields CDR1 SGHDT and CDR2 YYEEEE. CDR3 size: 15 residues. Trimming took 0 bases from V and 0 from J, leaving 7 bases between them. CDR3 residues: CASSLGRLAKNIQYF. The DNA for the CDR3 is TGTGCCAGCAGCTTGGGACGACTAGCCAAAAACATTCAGTACTTC.